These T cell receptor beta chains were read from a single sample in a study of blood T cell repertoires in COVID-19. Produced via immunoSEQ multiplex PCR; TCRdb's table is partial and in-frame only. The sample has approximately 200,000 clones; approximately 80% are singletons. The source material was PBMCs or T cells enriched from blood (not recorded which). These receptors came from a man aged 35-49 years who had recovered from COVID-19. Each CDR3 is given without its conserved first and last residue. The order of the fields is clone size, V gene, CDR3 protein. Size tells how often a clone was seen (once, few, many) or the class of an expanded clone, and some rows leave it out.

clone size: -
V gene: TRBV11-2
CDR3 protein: ASSWSSSGYEQY

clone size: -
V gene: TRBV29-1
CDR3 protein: SAGQGGNQPQH

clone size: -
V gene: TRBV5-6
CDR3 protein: ASSWDRSTGNTIY

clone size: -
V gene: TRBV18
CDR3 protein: ASSPPSSRFWGYT

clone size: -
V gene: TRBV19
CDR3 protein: ASSRSDRNEKLF

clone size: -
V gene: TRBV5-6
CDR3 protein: ASSPGGAYEQY

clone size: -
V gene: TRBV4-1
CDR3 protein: ASSPGGTGVPDTQY

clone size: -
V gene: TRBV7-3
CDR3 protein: ASSPQGRSEAF

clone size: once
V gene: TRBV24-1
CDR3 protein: ATSDATGPQETQY

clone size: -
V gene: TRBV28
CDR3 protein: ASSLPGNTEAF

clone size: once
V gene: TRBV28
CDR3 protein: ASRRQGTQVF